This T cell receptor beta chain was recovered during a study of OX40 agonist ivuxolimab in advanced cancers. Turning to the study itself: Patients were given ivuxolimab, an antibody that agonizes OX40 (CD134). Regarding the study as a whole: Compared with CD4+, CD8+ T cells on average had more expanded clones.

Blood samples were obtained at baseline, cycle 4 day 1, and cycle 7 day 1. On this clone itself: Its antigen is not identified.

The CDR3 totals 17 residues. Germline V CDR1 and CDR2: MGHRA, YSYEKL. Trimming pared 1 base from V and 5 bases from J, leaving 17 bases between. The table came from immunoSEQ multiplex PCR; TCRdb's copy has only in-frame clones and leaves some out. The data hold tens of thousands of clones, with roughly nine tenths observed a single time. The receptor's source is an adult with an advanced solid tumor such as melanoma, head and neck, liver or kidney cancer. The chain combines TRBV4-1 with TRBJ2-2; D ambiguous. This material consisted of CD4+ or CD8+ T cells sorted from blood, taken in a trial of the OX40 agonist ivuxolimab. CDR3 region: CASSQVDMGFRTGELFF. In DNA, the CDR3 is TGCGCCAGCAGCCAAGTTGATATGGGTTTTCGGACCGGGGAGCTGTTTTTT.